This T cell receptor (beta chain) came from a study of shared clonotypes between healthy human individuals. Germline-derived CDR1 and CDR2 are LNHDA and SQIVND (reference sequence). This CDR3 is 11 amino acids long. Deletions cut 8 bases from V and 6 bases from J, with 11 bases between. Only in-frame clones appear in the TCRdb table, and some are missing; sequencing was by immunoSEQ multiplex PCR. The table includes millions of clones, about 95% detected once. CD45RO-negative, CCR7-selected cells formed the naive CD8 fraction, which excluded terminally differentiated effector memory CD45RA+ cells. Adults of Caucasian background living in Nashville, Tennessee made up all donors.

The TCR sequence derives from a man between 18 and 35 years old in good health. Sequencing input: naive CD8+ T cells sorted from blood. This chain connects TRBV19 to TRBJ2-7; D is possibly TRBD1 (5 bases). In nucleotides, the CDR3 is TGTGCCAGTGCAGGGCTCGGCGAGCAGTACTTC. Protein: CASAGLGEQYF.